The 31 T cell receptor beta chains listed next were all sequenced from one sample in a study of blood T cell repertoires in COVID-19. Sequenced by immunoSEQ multiplex PCR; TCRdb stores in-frame clones only, minus some. This repertoire shows 110,000 or so clones, about three quarters found once; its top ten account for roughly 19%. Sequencing was performed on peripheral blood. Receptors originate from a woman in her 70s with acute or convalescent COVID-19.

This clone appeared a few times. The V gene is TRBV10-3, the J gene TRBJ2-2; D perhaps matches TRBD1 (6 bases). Germline values: CDR1 ENHRY, CDR2 SYGVKD. This CDR3 spans 13 amino acids. Trimming took off 10 bases at V and 1 base at J, with 10 bases between the two ends. CDR3: CATRTENTGELFF. CDR3 nucleotides: TGTGCCACCCGGACAGAGAACACCGGGGAGCTGTTTTTT.

V usage is TRBV6-5 and J usage is TRBJ2-3, with 9 bases aligning to TRBD2. Germline CDR1 reads MNHEY; CDR2 reads SVGAGI. This CDR3 contains 12 residues. Unmatched junction bases numbered 1, after V lost 6 bases and J lost 6 bases. The CDR3 loop is CASRGLADTQYF. The CDR3 bases are TGTGCCAGCAGAGGACTAGCGGATACGCAGTATTTT.

V is TRBV12-5 and J is TRBJ2-1; the match to TRBD2 covers 8 bases. V lost 4 bases, J lost 10 bases, and 15 bases stayed unmatched. Germline V gives CDR1 LGHNT, CDR2 FRNRAP. The CDR3 spans 16 residues. The CDR3 here is CASGSPPGTRRREQFF. CDR3 sequence (DNA): TGTGCTAGTGGTTCGCCCCCCGGGACTAGGCGAAGAGAGCAGTTCTTC.

The chain has TRBV2 and TRBJ2-7; tentative D call: TRBD2 (5 bases). The germline V and J ends were trimmed by 4 bases and 4 bases, with 11 bases remaining between them. CDR1 is SNHLY and CDR2 is FYNNEI in the germline V gene. This CDR3 has 13 residues. CDR3 coding DNA: TGTGCCAGCAGTGCGGAGAGGGAGTACGAGCAGTACTTC. It codes for CASSAEREYEQYF.

V is TRBV30 and J is TRBJ2-3; 7 positions match TRBD2. J gave up 5 bases and V 3 bases, and 8 bases lay outside the gene matches. This CDR3 region has 14 residues. In germline, CDR1 is GTSNPN, CDR2 SVGIG (reference sequence). The CDR3 DNA follows: TGTGCCTGGAGGGTGGGAGGGGCGAGAGATACGCAGTATTTT. As protein: CAWRVGGARDTQYF. The full variable domain, in which reference TRBV30 and TRBJ2-3 provide the parts outside the CDR3, is SQTIHQWPATLVQPVGSPLSLECTVEGTSNPNLYWYRQAAGRGLQLLFYSVGIGQISSEVPQNLSASRPQDRQFILSSKKLLLSDSGFYLCAWRVGGARDTQYFGPGTRLTVL.

The chain carries TRBV7-6 and TRBJ1-2, with 7 bases fitting TRBD1. J gave up 4 bases and V 4 bases, and 18 bases lay outside the gene matches. CDR3 size: 18 residues. Germline CDR1 SGHVS, CDR2 FNYEAQ. The DNA for the CDR3 is TGTGCCAGCAGCTCCTACTCCCCTAGAGGGGGCGCCGGCTATGGCTACACCTTC. It translates to CASSSYSPRGGAGYGYTF.

The genes are TRBV7-9 and TRBJ1-1; possibly TRBD1 for D (6 bases). Germline loops: CDR1 SEHNR, CDR2 FQNEAQ (reference sequence). The V gene lost 2 bases and the J gene lost 4 bases, with 11 bases spanning the gap. The length of the CDR3 is 14 residues. The CDR3 region has the DNA TGTGCCAGCAGCTTACAGGGGAGCGTCACTGAAGCTTTCTTT. Amino acid sequence: CASSLQGSVTEAFF.

This chain joins TRBV7-2 and TRBJ1-5, with 10 bases matching TRBD1. Germline lookup yields CDR1 SGHTA and CDR2 FQGNSA. The trim removed 6 bases at V and 2 bases at J, leaving 1 base unmatched. The CDR3 is 14 residues long. The CDR3 bases are TGTGCCAGCAGGACAGGGGGCGGCAATCAGCCCCAGCATTTT. Protein: CASRTGGGNQPQHF.

At least ten counts were recorded for this clone. V and J are TRBV28 and TRBJ1-6; a weak D match, TRBD1 (5 bases). V was cut by 5 bases and J by 5 bases, with 10 bases left in between. This CDR3 region has 14 residues. Germline V gene sequence: CDR1 MDHEN, CDR2 SYDVKM. The CDR3 DNA follows: TGTGCCAGCAGTCAGGGCCTAGATAATTCACCCCTCCACTTT. Translating it yields CASSQGLDNSPLHF. Full variable domain (outside the CDR3, taken from reference TRBV28 and TRBJ1-6): DVKVTQSSRYLVKRTGEKVFLECVQDMDHENMFWYRQDPGLGLRLIYFSYDVKMKEKGDIPEGYSVSREKKERFSLILESASTNQTSMYLCASSQGLDNSPLHFGNGTRLTVT.

The CDR3 nucleotides read TGCGCCAGCAGTGAGTCGAAGCTGGGAGGAGACACTGAAGCTTTCTTT. Translating it yields CASSESKLGGDTEAFF. V and J are TRBV10-1 and TRBJ1-1; D unresolved. Looked up from germline, CDR1 is WNHNN and CDR2 is SYGVQD (reference sequence). This CDR3 contains 16 residues. Trimming took 0 bases from V and 3 from J, leaving 14 bases between them.

The chain links TRBV30 to TRBJ1-6; 7 bases are shared with TRBD1. V was clipped by 4 bases and J by 10 bases; unmatched bases: 13. Per the germline V gene, CDR1 is GTSNPN and CDR2 is SVGIG (reference sequence). This CDR3 region has 15 residues. CDR3 residues: CAWTPQGVSRSPLHF. In DNA form, the CDR3 reads TGTGCCTGGACTCCCCAGGGGGTGTCAAGATCACCCCTCCACTTT.

There are a few counts of this clone. The V call is TRBV5-1, the J call TRBJ1-2; D gene unclear. V lost 7 bases, J lost 4 bases, and 17 bases lay in between. The CDR3 is 14 amino acids. Germline V lookup: CDR1 SGHRS, CDR2 YFSETQ. CDR3 loop: CASGEGDPVYGYTF. Written as DNA, the CDR3 is TGCGCCAGCGGGGAGGGTGACCCTGTCTATGGCTACACCTTC.

The chain combines TRBV5-6 with TRBJ2-5, with TRBD2 matching over 9 bases. V lost 4 bases and J lost 5; bases outside the gene matches: 9. CDR3 length equals 15 residues. Looked up from germline, CDR1 is SGHDT and CDR2 is YYEEEE. The CDR3, as DNA: TGTGCCAGCAGCCCGATGGAGGCGGGGGGGGAGACCCAGTACTTC. Amino acid sequence: CASSPMEAGGETQYF.

This chain links TRBV7-2 with TRBJ1-5; 12 bases fit TRBD1. The CDR3 totals 15 residues. Germline loops: CDR1 SGHTA, CDR2 FQGNSA. The trim removed 1 base at V and 7 bases at J, leaving 2 bases unmatched. In nucleotides, the CDR3 is TGTGCCAGCAGCTTAGGGGGACAGGGGGCACAGCCCCAGCATTTT. Amino acid sequence: CASSLGGQGAQPQHF.

The CDR3 sequence: CASSIFGRESYGYTF. The CDR3 DNA reads as TGTGCCAGTAGTATATTCGGCAGGGAATCCTATGGCTACACCTTC. This chain connects TRBV19 to TRBJ1-2, with D tentatively TRBD1 (5 bases). V was clipped by 2 bases and J by 4 bases, with 14 bases between them. Germline CDR1 is LNHDA and CDR2 is SQIVND (reference sequence). The CDR3 runs to 15 residues.

J is TRBJ1-5 and V is TRBV19; D is unclear. V lost 5 bases, J lost 0 bases, and 11 bases lay in between. CDR3 size: 15 residues. Per the germline V gene, CDR1 is LNHDA and CDR2 is SQIVND (reference sequence). The CDR3 DNA is TGTGCCAGTAGTCCCCTTTCGGGTAGCAATCAGCCCCAGCATTTT. Its protein product is CASSPLSGSNQPQHF. The full variable domain, in which reference TRBV19 and TRBJ1-5 provide the parts outside the CDR3, is DGGITQSPKYLFRKEGQNVTLSCEQNLNHDAMYWYRQDPGQGLRLIYYSQIVNDFQKGDIAEGYSVSREKKESFPLTVTSAQKNPTAFYLCASSPLSGSNQPQHFGDGTRLSIL.

The rearrangement uses TRBV5-1 and TRBJ1-5, with 12 bases fitting TRBD1. Germline lookup yields CDR1 SGHRS and CDR2 YFSETQ. The CDR3 extends over 17 amino acids. With V trimmed by 4 bases and J by 0 bases, 5 bases remained unmatched. The CDR3 spells CASSLGQGADSNQPQHF. The CDR3 DNA follows: TGCGCCAGCAGCCTGGGACAGGGGGCTGATAGCAATCAGCCCCAGCATTTT. Drawing the rest from reference TRBV5-1 and TRBJ1-5, the complete variable domain is KAGVTQTPRYLIKTRGQQVTLSCSPISGHRSVSWYQQTPGQGLQFLFEYFSETQRNKGNFPGRFSGRQFSNSRSEMNVSTLELGDSALYLCASSLGQGADSNQPQHFGDGTRLSIL.

The chain employs TRBV24-1 and TRBJ1-6; the match to TRBD1 covers 7 bases. Germline loops: CDR1 KGHDR, CDR2 SFDVKD. V lost 11 bases, J lost 0 bases, and 6 bases stayed unmatched. This CDR3 is 15 amino acids long. In DNA form, the CDR3 reads TGTGCCAGTTTCTCAGGGGGCTCCTATAATTCACCCCTCCACTTT. It is translated as CASFSGGSYNSPLHF.

Here the CDR3 reads CASSLGWRGSSYNEQFF. Written as DNA, the CDR3 is TGTGCCAGCAGCTTAGGGTGGCGGGGGAGCTCCTACAATGAGCAGTTCTTC. The chain joins TRBV7-9 to TRBJ2-1; 7 bases are shared with TRBD2. Germline lookup yields CDR1 SEHNR and CDR2 FQNEAQ (reference sequence). CDR3 length: 17 residues. The V and J ends lost 1 base and 0 bases, in that order; junction bases with no gene match: 6.

This clone was seen just once. V and J are TRBV27 and TRBJ2-3; maybe TRBD2 (6 bases). Germline loops: CDR1 MNHEY, CDR2 SMNVEV (reference sequence). V lost 3 bases and J 0 bases, leaving 19 bases between the germline ends. This CDR3 has 18 residues. The CDR3 is CASSFSLPGGASTDTQYF. DNA of the CDR3: TGTGCCAGCAGTTTCAGCCTCCCCGGAGGGGCTAGCACAGATACGCAGTATTTT.

This clone turned up a few times. V is TRBV19 and J is TRBJ2-7, with a possible D match to TRBD2 (6 bases). The CDR3 has 18 residues. From germline, CDR1 is LNHDA and CDR2 SQIVND (reference sequence). V lost 1 base to trimming and J lost 5 bases, with 24 bases between them. The CDR3 loop reads CASSIARRGDGTSHEQYF. The CDR3, as DNA: TGTGCCAGTAGTATAGCCAGGAGGGGTGATGGGACGAGCCACGAGCAGTACTTC.

The chain carries TRBV9 and TRBJ2-3; 10 nucleotides align to TRBD2. The V and J ends lost 0 bases and 6 bases, in that order; junction bases with no gene match: 4. CDR1 and CDR2 (germline): SGDLS, YYNGEE. This CDR3 region has 15 residues. The CDR3 protein is CASSVVSGGLDTQYF. The CDR3 DNA sequence: TGTGCCAGCAGCGTAGTTAGCGGGGGGCTGGATACGCAGTATTTT.

V is TRBV5-1 and J is TRBJ1-5; the D is unclear. The CDR3 is made up of 13 amino acids. Germline V gene sequence: CDR1 SGHRS, CDR2 YFSETQ. Deletions cut 0 bases from V and 4 bases from J, with 5 bases between. CDR3 DNA: TGCGCCAGCAGCTTGGGACTAAATCAGCCCCAGCATTTT. This codes for CASSLGLNQPQHF.

The chain employs TRBV28 and TRBJ1-1; a weak D match, TRBD1 (6 bases). Deletions cut 2 bases from V and 11 bases from J, with 12 bases between. The germline V gene has CDR1 MDHEN and CDR2 SYDVKM. The CDR3 is 12 residues long. CDR3 nucleotides: TGTGCCAGCAGTTTACAGGGGTTAGACGCTTTCTTT. Translation gives CASSLQGLDAFF.

This chain uses TRBV3-1 (or the pseudogene TRBV3-2) with TRBJ1-2, with TRBD1 matching over 10 bases. After removal of 4 bases from V and 4 bases from J, the junction contained 9 bases not matched to a gene. The germline CDR1 and CDR2 sequences are LGHDT and YNNKEL (reference sequence). This CDR3 has 16 residues. CDR3 protein: CASSLLKTGGLYGYTF. CDR3 DNA sequence: TGTGCCAGCAGCCTCCTTAAGACAGGGGGCCTCTATGGCTACACCTTC.

There are a few counts of this clone. The chain combines TRBV18 with TRBJ1-2; perhaps TRBD1 as D (5 bases). Trimming took 2 bases from V and 4 from J, leaving 14 bases between them. Germline CDR1 KGHSH, CDR2 LQKENI. The CDR3 has 15 amino acids. Here the CDR3 reads CASSPSPQGGYGYTF. In nucleotides, the CDR3 is TGTGCCAGCTCACCAAGCCCCCAGGGAGGCTATGGCTACACCTTC.

This clone showed up many times. This chain joins TRBV5-4 and TRBJ2-7; D may be TRBD1 (5 bases). The CDR3 contains 18 residues. V was shortened by 2 bases and J by 5 bases, with 26 bases between the two germline ends. Germline CDR1 SGHNT, CDR2 YYREEE (reference sequence). The CDR3: CASSFDPDDRPSDDEQYF. Written as DNA, the CDR3 is TGTGCCAGCAGCTTTGACCCTGATGACAGACCCTCCGACGACGAGCAGTACTTC.

This chain joins TRBV12-3 or TRBV12-4 and TRBJ2-3; 7 positions agree with TRBD2. CDR3 length: 13 amino acids. The trim removed 6 bases at V and 0 bases at J, leaving 0 bases unmatched. CDR3 loop: CASRRGSTDTQYF. DNA of the CDR3: TGTGCCAGCAGGCGGGGGAGCACAGATACGCAGTATTTT.

This clone was recorded many times. The genes are TRBV2 and TRBJ1-2; D gene unclear. Trimming shortened V by 7 bases and J by 5 bases, and 14 bases separated the two germline ends. The V gene's germline CDR1 is SNHLY and CDR2 FYNNEI. The CDR3 has 13 residues. CDR3 region: CASNGQAIYGYTF. In DNA, the CDR3 is TGTGCCAGCAATGGGCAGGCGATATATGGCTACACCTTC.

This clone occurred a few times. This chain links TRBV7-6 with TRBJ2-1; 7 positions agree with TRBD2. V dropped 5 bases and J dropped 2; count of bases not matched to a gene: 9. This CDR3 spans 16 amino acids. CDR1 and CDR2 (germline): SGHVS, FNYEAQ. The CDR3 DNA sequence: TGTGCCAGCAGCCCGGGATGGGGGGGGACCTACAATGAGCAGTTCTTC. This translates into CASSPGWGGTYNEQFF.

The chain recombines TRBV3-1 (or the pseudogene TRBV3-2) with TRBJ2-1; D possibly corresponds to TRBD2 (5 bases). V was pared by 4 bases and J by 6 bases, with 19 bases between. CDR3 length: 16 amino acids. Germline V CDR1 and CDR2: LGHDT, YNNKEL (reference sequence). DNA for the CDR3: TGTGCCAGCAGCCCTAGGAGGAGCCCTAACCCCAATGAGCAGTTCTTC. Translation gives CASSPRRSPNPNEQFF.